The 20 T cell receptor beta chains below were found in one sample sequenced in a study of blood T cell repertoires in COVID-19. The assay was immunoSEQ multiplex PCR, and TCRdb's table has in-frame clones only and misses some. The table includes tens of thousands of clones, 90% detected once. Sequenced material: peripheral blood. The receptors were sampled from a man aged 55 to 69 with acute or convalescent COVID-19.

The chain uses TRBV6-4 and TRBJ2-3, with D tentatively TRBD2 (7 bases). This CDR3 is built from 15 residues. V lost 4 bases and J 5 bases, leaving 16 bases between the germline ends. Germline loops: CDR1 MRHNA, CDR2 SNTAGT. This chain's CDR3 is CASSGGGREEDTQYF. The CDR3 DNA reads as TGTGCCAGCAGTGGGGGGGGCCGTGAAGAAGATACGCAGTATTTT.

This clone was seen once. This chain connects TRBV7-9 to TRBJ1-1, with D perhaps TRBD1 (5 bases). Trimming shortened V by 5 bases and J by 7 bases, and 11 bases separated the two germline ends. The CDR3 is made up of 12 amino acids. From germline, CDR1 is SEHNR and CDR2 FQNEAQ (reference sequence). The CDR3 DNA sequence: TGTGCCAGCAGCCCAGGGTATAATGAAGCTTTCTTT. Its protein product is CASSPGYNEAFF.

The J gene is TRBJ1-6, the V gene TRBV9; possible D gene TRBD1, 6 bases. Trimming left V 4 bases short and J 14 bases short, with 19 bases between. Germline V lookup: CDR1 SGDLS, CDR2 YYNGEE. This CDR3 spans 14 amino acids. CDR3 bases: TGTGCCAGCAGCAACTCAGGGGAGGGGTCGACCCTCCACTTT. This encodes CASSNSGEGSTLHF.

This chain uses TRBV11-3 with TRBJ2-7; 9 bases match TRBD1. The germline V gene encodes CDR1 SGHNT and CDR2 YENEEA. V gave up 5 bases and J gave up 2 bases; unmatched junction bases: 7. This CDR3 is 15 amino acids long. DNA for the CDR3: TGTGCCAGCAGCCTCTGGACAGGGGAACCCTACGAGCAGTACTTC. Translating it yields CASSLWTGEPYEQYF.

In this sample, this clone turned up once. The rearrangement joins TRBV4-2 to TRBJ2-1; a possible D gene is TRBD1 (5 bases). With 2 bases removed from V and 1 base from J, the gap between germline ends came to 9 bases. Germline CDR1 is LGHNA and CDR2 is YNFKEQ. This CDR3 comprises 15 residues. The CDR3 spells CASSQSQGSYNEQFF. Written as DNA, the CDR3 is TGTGCCAGCAGCCAAAGTCAGGGATCCTACAATGAGCAGTTCTTC.

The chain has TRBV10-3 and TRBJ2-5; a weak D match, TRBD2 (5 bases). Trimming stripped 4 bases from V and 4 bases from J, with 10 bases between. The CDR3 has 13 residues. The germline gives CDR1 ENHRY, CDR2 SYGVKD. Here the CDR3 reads CAISGGASETQYF. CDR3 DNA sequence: TGTGCCATCAGTGGGGGAGCCTCAGAGACCCAGTACTTC.

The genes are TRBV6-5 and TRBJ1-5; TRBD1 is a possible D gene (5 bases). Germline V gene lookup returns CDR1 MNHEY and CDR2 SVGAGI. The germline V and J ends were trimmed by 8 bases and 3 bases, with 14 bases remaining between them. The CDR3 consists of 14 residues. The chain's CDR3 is CASLPGLFNQPQHF. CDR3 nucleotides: TGTGCCAGCCTTCCGGGACTCTTCAATCAGCCCCAGCATTTT.

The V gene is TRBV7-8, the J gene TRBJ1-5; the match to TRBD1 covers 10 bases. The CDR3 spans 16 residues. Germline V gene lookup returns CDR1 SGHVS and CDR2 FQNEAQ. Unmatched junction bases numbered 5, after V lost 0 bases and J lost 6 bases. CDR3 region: CASSLAAGTGVQPQHF. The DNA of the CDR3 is TGTGCCAGCAGCTTAGCCGCCGGGACAGGGGTTCAGCCCCAGCATTTT.

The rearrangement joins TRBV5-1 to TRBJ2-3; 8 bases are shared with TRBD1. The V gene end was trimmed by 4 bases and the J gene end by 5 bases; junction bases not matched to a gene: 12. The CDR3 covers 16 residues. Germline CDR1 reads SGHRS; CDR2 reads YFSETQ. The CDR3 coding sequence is TGCGCCAGCAGCCCGACAGGGGACCGTCGCGGAGATACGCAGTATTTT. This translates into CASSPTGDRRGDTQYF.

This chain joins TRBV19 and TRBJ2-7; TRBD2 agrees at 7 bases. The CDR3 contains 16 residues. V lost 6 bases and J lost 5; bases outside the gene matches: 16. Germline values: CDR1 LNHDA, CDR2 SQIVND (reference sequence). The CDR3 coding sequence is TGTGCCAGTAGCAATAGGGAAGTGAGGACTAGAAACGAGCAGTACTTC. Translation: CASSNREVRTRNEQYF.

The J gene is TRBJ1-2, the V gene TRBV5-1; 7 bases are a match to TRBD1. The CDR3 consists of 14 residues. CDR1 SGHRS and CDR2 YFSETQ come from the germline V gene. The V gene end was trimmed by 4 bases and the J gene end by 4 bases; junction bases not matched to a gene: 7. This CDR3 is CASSPDDRVYGYTF. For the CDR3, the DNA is TGCGCCAGCAGCCCGGATGACAGGGTCTATGGCTACACCTTC.

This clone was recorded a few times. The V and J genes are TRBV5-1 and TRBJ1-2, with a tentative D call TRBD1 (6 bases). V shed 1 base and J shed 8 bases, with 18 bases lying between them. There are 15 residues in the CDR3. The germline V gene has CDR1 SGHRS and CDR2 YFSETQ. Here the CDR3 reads CASSLRLDSTSGYTF. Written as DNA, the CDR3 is TGCGCCAGCAGCTTGCGACTGGACAGCACCTCGGGCTACACCTTC.

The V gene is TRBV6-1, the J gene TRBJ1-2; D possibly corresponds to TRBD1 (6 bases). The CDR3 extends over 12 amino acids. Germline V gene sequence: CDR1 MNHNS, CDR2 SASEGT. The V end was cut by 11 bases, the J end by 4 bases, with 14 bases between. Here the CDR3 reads CALYRDGYGYTF. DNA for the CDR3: TGTGCCCTATACAGGGACGGCTATGGCTACACCTTC.

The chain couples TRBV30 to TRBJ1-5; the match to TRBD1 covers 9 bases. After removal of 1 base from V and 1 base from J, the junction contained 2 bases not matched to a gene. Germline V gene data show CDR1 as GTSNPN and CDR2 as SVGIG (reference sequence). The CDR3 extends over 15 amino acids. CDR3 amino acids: CAWSAGTGSNQPQHF. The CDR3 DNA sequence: TGTGCCTGGAGTGCCGGGACAGGGAGCAATCAGCCCCAGCATTTT.

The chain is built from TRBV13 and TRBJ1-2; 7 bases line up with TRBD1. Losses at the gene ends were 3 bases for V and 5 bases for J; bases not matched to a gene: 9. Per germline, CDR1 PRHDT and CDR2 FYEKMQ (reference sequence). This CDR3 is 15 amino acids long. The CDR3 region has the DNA TGTGCCAGCAGCTTGGGGAGACAGGGCCTTTATGGCTACACCTTC. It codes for CASSLGRQGLYGYTF.

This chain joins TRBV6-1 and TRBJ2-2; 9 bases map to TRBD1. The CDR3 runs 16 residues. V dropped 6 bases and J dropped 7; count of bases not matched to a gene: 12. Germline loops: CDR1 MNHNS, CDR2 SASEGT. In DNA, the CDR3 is TGTGCCAGCAGCGAACCGGGACAGGGTAGAGTCGGGGAGCTGTTTTTT. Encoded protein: CASSEPGQGRVGELFF.

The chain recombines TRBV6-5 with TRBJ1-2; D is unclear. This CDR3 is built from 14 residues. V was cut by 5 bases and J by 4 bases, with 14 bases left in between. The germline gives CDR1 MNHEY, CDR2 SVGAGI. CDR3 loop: CASSPEPGSYGYTF. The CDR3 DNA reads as TGTGCCAGCAGTCCTGAGCCAGGCAGCTATGGCTACACCTTC.

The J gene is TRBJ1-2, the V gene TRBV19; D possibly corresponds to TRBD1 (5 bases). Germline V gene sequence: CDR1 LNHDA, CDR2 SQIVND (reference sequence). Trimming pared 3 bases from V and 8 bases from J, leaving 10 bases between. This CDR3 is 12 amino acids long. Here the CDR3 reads CASSIIQGGYTF. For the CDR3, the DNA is TGTGCCAGTAGTATTATCCAGGGCGGCTACACCTTC.

CDR3 sequence (DNA): TGTGCCAGCAGTTACTCCGAGGGAGGGTTTGGTAGGGCAGCTTTCTTT. Its translation: CASSYSEGGFGRAAFF. This chain links TRBV6-6 with TRBJ1-1; D is undetermined. Germline loops: CDR1 MNHNY, CDR2 SVGAGI (reference sequence). V lost 0 bases and J 10 bases, leaving 21 bases between the germline ends. CDR3 length: 16 amino acids.

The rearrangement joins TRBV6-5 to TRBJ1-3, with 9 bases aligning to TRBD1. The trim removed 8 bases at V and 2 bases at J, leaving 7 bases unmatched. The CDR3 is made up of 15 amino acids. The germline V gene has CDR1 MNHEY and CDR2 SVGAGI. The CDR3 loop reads CASRRTGEAGNTIYF. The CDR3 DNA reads TGTGCCAGCCGAAGGACAGGGGAGGCTGGAAACACCATATATTTT.